Presented here are 9 T cell receptor beta chains from one specimen sequenced in a study of response to subunit inactivated influenza vaccine. TCRdb re-analysed the RT-PCR reads in MiXCR, keeping a single row per CDR3 protein. The sample records 600,000 to 850,000 distinct CDR3 sequences, about 15% being singletons. Sequencing was performed on PBMCs from blood, taken approximately 15 days before vaccination. The receptor set was obtained from a man aged 45-65 years who received an inactivated influenza vaccine.

V usage is TRBV5-1 and J usage is TRBJ2-7, with a possible D match to TRBD2 (7 bases). V lost 0 bases, J lost 7 bases, and 14 bases lay in between. This CDR3 region has 14 residues. Germline CDR1 is SGHRS and CDR2 is YFSETQ. For the CDR3, the DNA is TGCGCCAGCAGCTTGGGTAGGGGGGGCAGTGAGCAGTACTTC. This sequence encodes CASSLGRGGSEQYF.

This clonotype was recorded only once. The chain combines TRBV11-2 with TRBJ2-1, with 12 bases aligning to TRBD2. CDR1 and CDR2 from the germline V gene are SGHAT and FQNNGV. The CDR3 covers 15 residues. The junction had 4 bases not matched to a gene; V was cut back by 1 base and J by 9 bases. The CDR3 is CASSLGLAGVVEQFF. As DNA, the CDR3 is TGTGCCAGCAGCTTAGGACTAGCGGGAGTGGTTGAGCAGTTCTTC.

This clonotype was picked up many times. The V and J genes are TRBV10-3 and TRBJ1-5; 8 nucleotides align to TRBD1. V trimming: 10 bases; J trimming: 1 base; junction bases outside the gene matches: 15. CDR1 is ENHRY and CDR2 is SYGVKD in the germline V gene. The length of the CDR3 is 17 residues. The CDR3: CATADKTGGISNQPQHF. The CDR3, as DNA: TGTGCCACCGCAGATAAAACAGGGGGAATAAGCAATCAGCCCCAGCATTTT.

This chain uses TRBV29-1 with TRBJ2-7, with 10 bases matching TRBD2. Per the germline V gene, CDR1 is SQVTM and CDR2 is ANQGSEA. The CDR3 runs to 14 residues. With V trimmed by 6 bases and J by 0 bases, 5 bases remained unmatched. CDR3: CSVSGRGSSYEQYF. The CDR3 coding sequence is TGCAGCGTCAGCGGGAGGGGGAGCTCCTACGAGCAGTACTTC.

In this sample, this clonotype turned up a few times. This sequence joins TRBV29-1 and TRBJ2-5; D possibly uses TRBD1 or TRBD2 (5 bases each). The CDR3 sequence is 13 residues long. Germline loops: CDR1 SQVTM, CDR2 ANQGSEA. Trimming took off 7 bases at V and 0 bases at J, with 12 bases between the two ends. DNA of the CDR3: TGCAGCGCCCCGGGGCCCTACCAAGAGACCCAGTACTTC. This encodes CSAPGPYQETQYF.

The chain recombines TRBV4-3 with TRBJ2-7, with 7 bases aligning to TRBD2. V was clipped by 0 bases and J by 0 bases; unmatched bases: 11. Germline assignment: CDR1 LGHNA and CDR2 YSLEER. The CDR3 has 18 amino acids. CDR3 sequence: CASSQDGRGKPGSYEQYF. In DNA form, the CDR3 reads TGCGCCAGCAGCCAAGATGGGAGGGGCAAACCGGGCTCCTACGAGCAGTACTTC.

This clonotype was recorded a few times. V usage is TRBV27 and J usage is TRBJ1-1; 7 nucleotides line up with TRBD1. The CDR3 has 16 amino acids. With V trimmed by 5 bases and J by 1 base, 10 bases remained unmatched. CDR1 MNHEY and CDR2 SMNVEV come from the germline V gene (reference sequence). The CDR3 spells CASSRRTGNGNTEAFF. CDR3 in DNA: TGTGCCAGCAGTCGAAGGACAGGTAACGGGAACACTGAAGCTTTCTTT.

In its sample, this clonotype was seen many times. The chain links TRBV12-3 or TRBV12-4 to TRBJ2-7; D might be TRBD1 (5 bases). This CDR3 region has 13 residues. Trimming took 6 bases from V and 2 from J, leaving 11 bases between them. The CDR3 DNA is TGTGCCAGCAGCCCCCAGGGTCCCTACGAGCAGTACTTC. Translation: CASSPQGPYEQYF.

This clonotype was detected ten times or more. The V call is TRBV20-1, the J call TRBJ2-1, with 8 bases identical to TRBD2. The J segment lost 9 bases and the V segment lost 3 bases, leaving 4 bases of the junction unmatched. This CDR3 contains 12 residues. Germline CDR1 is DFQATT and CDR2 is SNEGSKA (reference sequence). The CDR3 nucleotides read TGCAGTGCTAGCGGGAGGGGAGTTGAGCAGTTCTTC. Translated: CSASGRGVEQFF.